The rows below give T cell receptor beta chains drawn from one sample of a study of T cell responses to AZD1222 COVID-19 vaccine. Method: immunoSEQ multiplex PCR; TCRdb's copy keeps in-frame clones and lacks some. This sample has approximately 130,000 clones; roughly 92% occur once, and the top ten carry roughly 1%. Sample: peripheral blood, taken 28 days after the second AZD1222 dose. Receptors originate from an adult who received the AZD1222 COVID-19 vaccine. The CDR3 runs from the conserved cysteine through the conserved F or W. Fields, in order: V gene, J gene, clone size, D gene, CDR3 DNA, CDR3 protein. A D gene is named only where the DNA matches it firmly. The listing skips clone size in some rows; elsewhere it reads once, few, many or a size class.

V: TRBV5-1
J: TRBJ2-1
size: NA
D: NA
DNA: TGCGCCAGCAGCCCCCTGACAGGCCGCTCCTACAATGAGCAGTTCTTC
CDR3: CASSPLTGRSYNEQFF

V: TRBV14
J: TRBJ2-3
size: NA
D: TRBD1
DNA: TGTGCCAGTAAGGGACAGAGCACAGATACGCAGTATTTT
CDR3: CASKGQSTDTQYF

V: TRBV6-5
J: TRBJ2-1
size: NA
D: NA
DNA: TGTGCCAGCAGATCACCGGGACCCACCTACAATGAGCAGTTCTTC
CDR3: CASRSPGPTYNEQFF

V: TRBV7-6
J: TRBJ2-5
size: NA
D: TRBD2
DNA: TGTGCCAGCAGCGTGGGACTAGTGGAACAAGAGACCCAGTACTTC
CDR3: CASSVGLVEQETQYF

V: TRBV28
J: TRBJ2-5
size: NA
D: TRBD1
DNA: TGTGCCACATGGACAGGAGAAGAGACCCAGTACTTC
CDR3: CATWTGEETQYF

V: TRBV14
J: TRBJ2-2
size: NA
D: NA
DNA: TGTGCCAGCAGCCTGCAGGCAGGGAGTGCCGGGGAGCTGTTTTTT
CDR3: CASSLQAGSAGELFF

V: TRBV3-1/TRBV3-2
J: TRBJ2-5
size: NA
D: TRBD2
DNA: TGTGCCAGCAGCCAAGCGGGGGGGTACCAAGAGACCCAGTACTTC
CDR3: CASSQAGGYQETQYF

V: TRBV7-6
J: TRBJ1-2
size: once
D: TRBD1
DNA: TGTGCCAGCAGCGTCGACAGGGGCGTCTATGGCTACACCTTC
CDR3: CASSVDRGVYGYTF

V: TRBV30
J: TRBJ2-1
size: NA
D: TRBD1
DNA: TGTGCCTGGAGTGTTTCCAGGACAGGGACGTACAATGAGCAGTTCTTC
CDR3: CAWSVSRTGTYNEQFF

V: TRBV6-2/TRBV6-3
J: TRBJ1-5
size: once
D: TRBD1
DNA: TGTGCCAGCAGTACACGCGGGACAGGAAATCAGCCCCAGCATTTT
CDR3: CASSTRGTGNQPQHF

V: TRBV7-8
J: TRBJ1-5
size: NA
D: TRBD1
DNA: TGTGCCAGCAGCCAGGACAGGAAAAATCAGCCCCAGCATTTT
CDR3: CASSQDRKNQPQHF

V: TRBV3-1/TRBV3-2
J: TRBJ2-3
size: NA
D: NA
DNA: TGTGCCAGCAGCCAAGTTAGGAAAGGCACCTTCGCGGATACGCAGTATTTT
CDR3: CASSQVRKGTFADTQYF

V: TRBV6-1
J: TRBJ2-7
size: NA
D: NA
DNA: TGTGCCAGCAGTGATGCCGGGAAAAGGGGCTACGAGCAGTACTTC
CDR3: CASSDAGKRGYEQYF

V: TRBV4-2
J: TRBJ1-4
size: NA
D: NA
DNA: TGTGCCAGCAGCCAAGGCAAAGAGGGGCAGGGGTTGAGAACTAGAGAAAAACTGTTTTTT
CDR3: CASSQGKEGQGLRTREKLFF

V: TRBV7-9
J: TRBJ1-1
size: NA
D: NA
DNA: TGTGCCAGCAGCCCCATGGGGGTTCCGAGCACTGAAGCTTTCTTT
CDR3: CASSPMGVPSTEAFF

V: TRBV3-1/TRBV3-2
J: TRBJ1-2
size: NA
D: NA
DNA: TGTGCCAGCAGCCAAGATCTCTCCGGGGGCGGCTATGGCTACACCTTC
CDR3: CASSQDLSGGGYGYTF

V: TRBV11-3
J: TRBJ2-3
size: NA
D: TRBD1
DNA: TGTGCCAGCAGCTCAGGGGGTCAACGCACAGATACGCAGTATTTT
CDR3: CASSSGGQRTDTQYF

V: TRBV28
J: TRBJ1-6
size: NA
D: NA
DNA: TGTGCCAGCAGTTTAGAGGCGGTGTGGGCCCTCCACTTT
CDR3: CASSLEAVWALHF

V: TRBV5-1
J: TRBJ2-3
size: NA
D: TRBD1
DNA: TGCGCCAGCAGCTTGCAAACGACAGGGACAGATACGCAGTATTTT
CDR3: CASSLQTTGTDTQYF

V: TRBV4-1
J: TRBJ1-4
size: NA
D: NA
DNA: TGCGCCAGCAGCCAAGATGACTTAAATAATGAAAAACTGTTTTTT
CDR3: CASSQDDLNNEKLFF

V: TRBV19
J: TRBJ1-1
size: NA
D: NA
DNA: TGCGTGCACCGGACCGCCGAGATTGAAGCTTTCTTT
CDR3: CVHRTAEIEAFF

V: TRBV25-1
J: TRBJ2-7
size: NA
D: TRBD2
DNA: TGTGCCAGCAGTGGACTAGCGGGGGGTTCGGAGCAGTACTTC
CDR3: CASSGLAGGSEQYF

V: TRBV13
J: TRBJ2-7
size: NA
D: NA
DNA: TGTGCCAGCAGCACGGACAGGGGACTAGGGGACGAGCAGTACTTC
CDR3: CASSTDRGLGDEQYF

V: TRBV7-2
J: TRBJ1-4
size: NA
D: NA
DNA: TGTGCCAGCAGATCCTACAGTGCGGGGCTAGCTAATGAAAAACTGTTTTTT
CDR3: CASRSYSAGLANEKLFF

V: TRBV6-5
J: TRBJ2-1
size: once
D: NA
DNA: TGTGCCAGCAGTCTCCCCGGACTAAACAATGAGCAGTTCTTC
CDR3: CASSLPGLNNEQFF

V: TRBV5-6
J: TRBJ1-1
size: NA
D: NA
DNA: TGTGCCAGCAGCTTGGTGGGTATCACTGAAGCTTTCTTT
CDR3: CASSLVGITEAFF

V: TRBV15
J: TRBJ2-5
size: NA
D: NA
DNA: TGTGCCACCAGCAGAGAGAAATCTAGGCAAGAGACCCAGTACTTC
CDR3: CATSREKSRQETQYF

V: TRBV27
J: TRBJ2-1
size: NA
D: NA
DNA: TGTGCCAGCAGCTCGGACTACAACAATGAGCAGTTCTTC
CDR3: CASSSDYNNEQFF

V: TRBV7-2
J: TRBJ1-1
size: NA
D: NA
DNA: TGTGCCAGCAGCTTAGAAGTAGGGGCGGGCACTGAAGCTTTCTTT
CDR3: CASSLEVGAGTEAFF

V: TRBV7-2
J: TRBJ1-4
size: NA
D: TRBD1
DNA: TGTGCCAGCAGTGAAGGGGGAGGGGGCTTCGAAAAACTGTTTTTT
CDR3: CASSEGGGGFEKLFF

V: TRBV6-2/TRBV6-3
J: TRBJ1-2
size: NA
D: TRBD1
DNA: TGTGCCAGCAGTTACGAGGGGGCAAGCTATGGCTACACCTTC
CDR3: CASSYEGASYGYTF